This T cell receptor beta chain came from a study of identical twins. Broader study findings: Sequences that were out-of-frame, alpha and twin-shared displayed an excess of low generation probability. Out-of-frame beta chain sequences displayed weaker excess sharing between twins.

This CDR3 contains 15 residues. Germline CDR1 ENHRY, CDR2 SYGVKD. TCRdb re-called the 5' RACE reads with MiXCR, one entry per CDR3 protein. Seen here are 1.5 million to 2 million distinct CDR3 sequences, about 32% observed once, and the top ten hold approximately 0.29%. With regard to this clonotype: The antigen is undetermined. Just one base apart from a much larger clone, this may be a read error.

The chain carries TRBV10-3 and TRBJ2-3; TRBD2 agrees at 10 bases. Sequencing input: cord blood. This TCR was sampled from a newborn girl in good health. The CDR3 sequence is CAHAASGRDTDTRYF. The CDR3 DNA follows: TGTGCCCACGCTGCGAGCGGGAGGGACACAGATACGCGGTATTTT.